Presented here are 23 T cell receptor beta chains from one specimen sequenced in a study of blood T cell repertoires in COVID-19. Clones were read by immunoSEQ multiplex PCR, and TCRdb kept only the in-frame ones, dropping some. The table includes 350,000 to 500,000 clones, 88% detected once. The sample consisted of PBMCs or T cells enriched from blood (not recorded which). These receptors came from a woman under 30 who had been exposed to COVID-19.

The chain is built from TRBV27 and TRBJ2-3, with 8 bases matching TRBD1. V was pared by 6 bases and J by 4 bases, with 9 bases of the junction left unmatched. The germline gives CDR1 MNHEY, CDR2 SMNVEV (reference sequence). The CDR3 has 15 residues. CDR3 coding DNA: TGTGCCAGCAGCTCGGGCAGGGGGCAGCCAGATACGCAGTATTTT. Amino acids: CASSSGRGQPDTQYF.

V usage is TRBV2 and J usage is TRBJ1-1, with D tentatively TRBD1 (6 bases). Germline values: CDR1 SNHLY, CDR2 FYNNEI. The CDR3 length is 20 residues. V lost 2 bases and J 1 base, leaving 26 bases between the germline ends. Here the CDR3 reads CASSERPPGQRLGANTEAFF. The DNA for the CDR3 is TGTGCCAGCAGTGAAAGACCCCCGGGACAAAGGTTGGGGGCGAACACTGAAGCTTTCTTT.

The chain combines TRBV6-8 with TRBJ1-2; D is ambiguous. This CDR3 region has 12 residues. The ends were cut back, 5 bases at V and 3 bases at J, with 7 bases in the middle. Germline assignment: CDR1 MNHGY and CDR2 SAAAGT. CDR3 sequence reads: CASSKQHYGYTF. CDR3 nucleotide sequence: TGTGCCAGCAGTAAACAGCACTATGGCTACACCTTC.

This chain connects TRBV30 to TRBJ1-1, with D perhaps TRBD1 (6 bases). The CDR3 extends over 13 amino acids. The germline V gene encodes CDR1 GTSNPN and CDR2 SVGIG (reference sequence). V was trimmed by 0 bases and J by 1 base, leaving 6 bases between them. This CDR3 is CAWSVQGNTEAFF. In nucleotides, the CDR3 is TGTGCCTGGAGTGTACAGGGGAACACTGAAGCTTTCTTT.

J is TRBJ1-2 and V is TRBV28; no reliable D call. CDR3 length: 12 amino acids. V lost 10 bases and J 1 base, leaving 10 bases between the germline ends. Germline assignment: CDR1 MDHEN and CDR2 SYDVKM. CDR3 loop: CATEQINYGYTF. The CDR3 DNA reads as TGTGCCACAGAACAGATTAACTATGGCTACACCTTC.

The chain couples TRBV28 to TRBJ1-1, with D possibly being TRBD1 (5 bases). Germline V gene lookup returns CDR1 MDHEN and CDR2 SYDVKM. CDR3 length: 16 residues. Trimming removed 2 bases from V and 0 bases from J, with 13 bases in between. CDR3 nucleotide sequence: TGTGCCAGCAGTTTAAATGACAGCCCCATGAACACTGAAGCTTTCTTT. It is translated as CASSLNDSPMNTEAFF.

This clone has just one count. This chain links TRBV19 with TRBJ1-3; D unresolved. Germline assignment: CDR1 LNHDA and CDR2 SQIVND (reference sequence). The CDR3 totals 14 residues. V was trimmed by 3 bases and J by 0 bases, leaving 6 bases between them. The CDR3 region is CASSIGFSGNTIYF. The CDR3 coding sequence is TGTGCCAGTAGTATCGGGTTCTCTGGAAACACCATATATTTT.

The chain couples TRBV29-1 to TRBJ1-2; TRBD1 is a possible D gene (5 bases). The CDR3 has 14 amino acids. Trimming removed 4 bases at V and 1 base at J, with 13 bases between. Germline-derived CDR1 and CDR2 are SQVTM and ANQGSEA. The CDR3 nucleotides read TGCAGCGTTGGTCCCGCCGGGGGTAACTATGGCTACACCTTC. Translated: CSVGPAGGNYGYTF.

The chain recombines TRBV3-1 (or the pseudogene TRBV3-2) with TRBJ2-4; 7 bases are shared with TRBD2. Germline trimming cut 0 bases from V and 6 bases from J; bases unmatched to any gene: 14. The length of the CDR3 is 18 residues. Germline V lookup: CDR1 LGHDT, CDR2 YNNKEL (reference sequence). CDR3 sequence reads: CASSQETGSGLVVNIQYF. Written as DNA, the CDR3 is TGTGCCAGCAGCCAAGAGACGGGTAGCGGGCTTGTGGTAAACATTCAGTACTTC.

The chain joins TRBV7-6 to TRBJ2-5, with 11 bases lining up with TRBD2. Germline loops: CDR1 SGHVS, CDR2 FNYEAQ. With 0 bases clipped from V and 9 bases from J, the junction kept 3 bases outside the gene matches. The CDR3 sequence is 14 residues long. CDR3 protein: CASSLALAGGSQYF. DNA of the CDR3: TGTGCCAGCAGCTTAGCTTTAGCGGGGGGGTCCCAGTACTTC.

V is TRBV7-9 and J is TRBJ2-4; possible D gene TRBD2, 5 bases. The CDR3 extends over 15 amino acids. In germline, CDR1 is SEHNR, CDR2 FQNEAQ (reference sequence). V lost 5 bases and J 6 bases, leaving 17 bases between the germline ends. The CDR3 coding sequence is TGTGCCAGCAGCCCCCGGAGTGGCGAGGGAAACATTCAGTACTTC. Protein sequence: CASSPRSGEGNIQYF.

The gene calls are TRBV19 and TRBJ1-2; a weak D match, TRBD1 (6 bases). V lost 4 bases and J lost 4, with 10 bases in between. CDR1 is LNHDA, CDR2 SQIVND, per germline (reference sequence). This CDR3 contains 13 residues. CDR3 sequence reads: CASSTGQLYGYTF. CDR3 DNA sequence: TGTGCCAGTAGTACGGGACAACTCTATGGCTACACCTTC.

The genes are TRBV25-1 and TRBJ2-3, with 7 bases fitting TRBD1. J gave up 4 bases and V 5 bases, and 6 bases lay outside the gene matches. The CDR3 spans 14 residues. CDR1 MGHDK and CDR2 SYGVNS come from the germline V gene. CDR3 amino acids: CASSQGVGADTQYF. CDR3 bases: TGTGCCAGCAGTCAGGGGGTGGGGGCAGATACGCAGTATTTT. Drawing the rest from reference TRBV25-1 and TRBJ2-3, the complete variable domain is EADIYQTPRYLVIGTGKKITLECSQTMGHDKMYWYQQDPGMELHLIHYSYGVNSTEKGDLSSESTVSRIRTEHFPLTLESARPSHTSQYLCASSQGVGADTQYFGPGTRLTVL.

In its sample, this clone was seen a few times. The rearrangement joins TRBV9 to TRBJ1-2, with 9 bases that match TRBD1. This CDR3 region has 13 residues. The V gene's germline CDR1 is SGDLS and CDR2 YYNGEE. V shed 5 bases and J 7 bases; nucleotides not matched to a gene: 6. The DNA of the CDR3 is TGTGCCAGCAGTGCACAGGGGGCGGGTGGCTACACCTTC. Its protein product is CASSAQGAGGYTF.

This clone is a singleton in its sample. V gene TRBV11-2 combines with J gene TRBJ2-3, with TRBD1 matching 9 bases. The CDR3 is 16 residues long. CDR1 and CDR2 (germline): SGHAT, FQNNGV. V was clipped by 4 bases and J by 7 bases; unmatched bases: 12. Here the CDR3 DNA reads TGTGCCAGCAGCTCGCCCGCGGACAGGGGCGTCTATACGCAGTATTTT. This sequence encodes CASSSPADRGVYTQYF. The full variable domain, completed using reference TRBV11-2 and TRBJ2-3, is EAGVAQSPRYKIIEKRQSVAFWCNPISGHATLYWYQQILGQGPKLLIQFQNNGVVDDSQLPKDRFSAERLKGVDSTLKIQPAKLEDSAVYLCASSSPADRGVYTQYFGPGTRLTVL.

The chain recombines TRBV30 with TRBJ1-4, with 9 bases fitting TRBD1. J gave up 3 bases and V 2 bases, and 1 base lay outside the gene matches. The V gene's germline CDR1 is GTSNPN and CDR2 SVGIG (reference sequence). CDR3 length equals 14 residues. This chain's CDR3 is CAWSTGGSNEKLFF. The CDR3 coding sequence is TGTGCCTGGAGTACAGGGGGCTCTAATGAAAAACTGTTTTTT.

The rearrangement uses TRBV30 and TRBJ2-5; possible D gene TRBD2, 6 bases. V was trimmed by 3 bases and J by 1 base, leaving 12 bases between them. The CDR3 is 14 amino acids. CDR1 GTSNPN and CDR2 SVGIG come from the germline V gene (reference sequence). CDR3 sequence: CAWSPWGVQETQYF. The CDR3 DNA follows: TGTGCCTGGAGCCCCTGGGGGGTCCAAGAGACCCAGTACTTC.

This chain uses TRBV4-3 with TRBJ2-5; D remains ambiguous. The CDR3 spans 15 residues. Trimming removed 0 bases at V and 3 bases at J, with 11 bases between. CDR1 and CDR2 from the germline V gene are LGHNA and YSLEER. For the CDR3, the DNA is TGCGCCAGCAGCCAAGACGCCTCTTCTAAAGAGACCCAGTACTTC. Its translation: CASSQDASSKETQYF.

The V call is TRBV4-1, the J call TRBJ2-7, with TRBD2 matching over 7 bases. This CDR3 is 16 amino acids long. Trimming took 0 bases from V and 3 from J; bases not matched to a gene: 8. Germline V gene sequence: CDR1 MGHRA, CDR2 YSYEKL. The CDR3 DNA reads TGCGCCAGCAGCCAAGATTTCAAGCGGGATTACTACGAGCAGTACTTC. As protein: CASSQDFKRDYYEQYF.

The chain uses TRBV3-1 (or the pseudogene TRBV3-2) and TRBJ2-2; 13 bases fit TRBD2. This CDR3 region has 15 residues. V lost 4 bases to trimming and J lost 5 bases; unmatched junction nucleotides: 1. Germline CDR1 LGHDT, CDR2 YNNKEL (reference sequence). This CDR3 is CASSRTSGRTGELFF. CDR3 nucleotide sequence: TGTGCCAGCAGCCGGACTAGCGGGAGAACCGGGGAGCTGTTTTTT.

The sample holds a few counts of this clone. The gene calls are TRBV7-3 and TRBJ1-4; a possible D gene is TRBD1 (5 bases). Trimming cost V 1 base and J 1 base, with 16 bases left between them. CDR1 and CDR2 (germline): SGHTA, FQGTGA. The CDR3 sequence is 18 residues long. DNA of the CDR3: TGTGCCAGCAGCTTAAGGGGGGTCGCGGCCCTAACTAATGAAAAACTGTTTTTT. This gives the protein CASSLRGVAALTNEKLFF.

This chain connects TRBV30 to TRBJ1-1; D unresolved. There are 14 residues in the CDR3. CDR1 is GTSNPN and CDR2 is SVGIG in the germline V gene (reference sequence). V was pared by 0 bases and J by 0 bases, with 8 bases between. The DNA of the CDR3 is TGTGCCTGGAGTGTACCCGCTATGAACACTGAAGCTTTCTTT. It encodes CAWSVPAMNTEAFF.

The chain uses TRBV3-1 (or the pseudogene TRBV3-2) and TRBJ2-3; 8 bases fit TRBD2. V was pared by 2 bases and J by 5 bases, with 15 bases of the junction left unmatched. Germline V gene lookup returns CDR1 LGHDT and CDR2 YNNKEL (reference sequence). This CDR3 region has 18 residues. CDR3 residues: CASSQPPRLAKAEDTQYF. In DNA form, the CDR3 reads TGTGCCAGCAGCCAACCCCCGCGACTAGCGAAGGCCGAAGATACGCAGTATTTT.